This T cell receptor (beta chain) was identified during a study of blood T cells in healthy people across ages. Study-wide results and caveats: The unsorted PBMCs prevented any conclusive comparison of naive versus antigen-experienced cells. Diversity was higher, and naive CD4+ cells more numerous, in long-lived donors than in aged donors.

This CDR3 is built from 14 residues. Trimming shortened V by 7 bases and J by 6 bases, and 18 bases separated the two germline ends. Germline V gene sequence: CDR1 SNHLY, CDR2 FYNNEI. The authors ran a second PCR of roughly 6 to 12 cycles using a sample-barcoded 5' primer and a J-beta primer mix. TCRdb re-called the 5' RACE reads with MiXCR, one entry per CDR3 protein. Of 1.8 million or so distinct CDR3 sequences listed, 35% to 50% are singletons. In regard to this clonotype: Its matching antigen is unknown.

The clonotype originates from a human donor in good health. V usage is TRBV2 and J usage is TRBJ1-2, with D possibly being TRBD1 (5 bases). Sequencing input: blood. The CDR3 bases are TGTGCCAGCATCAAGCAGGGCTTTAGAAATGGCTACACCTTC. Its protein product is CASIKQGFRNGYTF.